This T cell receptor (beta chain) originates from a study of T-cell memory formation after mild COVID-19. Study-wide background: Across donors, TCR clusters were largely donor specific.

The germline CDR1 and CDR2 sequences are KGHDR and SFDVKD. Trimming pared 6 bases from V and 8 bases from J, leaving 13 bases between. The CDR3 loop spans 13 amino acids. TCRdb reprocessed the 5' RACE reads with MiXCR, giving one entry per CDR3 protein. In the table there are about 55,000 distinct CDR3 sequences, roughly 9.5% of which are singletons. With regard to this clonotype: Its matching antigen is unknown.

Study-level findings and limits: Detection of some responders pre-infection suggested pre-existing cross-reactive memory T cells participated. CD8+ contracting clones occupied EMRA, while CD4+ ones occupied mainly CM and EM. Later expanders leaned CD4+, whereas clones that contracted between day 15 and 85 were balanced CD4/CD8.

V is TRBV24-1 and J is TRBJ2-1; D is perhaps TRBD1 (5 bases). Input material: PBMCs or a T cell subset sorted from them (not recorded which). The TCR was taken from a man between 18 and 35 years old who had mild COVID-19 (a few samples of this study predate the infection). Cell type and time point are not known. CDR3 region: CATSRAGSDEQFF. The CDR3 coding sequence is TGTGCCACCAGTCGGGCAGGGTCGGATGAGCAGTTCTTC.